This T cell receptor (beta chain) is drawn from a study of identical twins. Germline CDR1 is KGHSY and CDR2 is FQNENV. CDR3 size: 16 residues. V dropped 0 bases and J dropped 0 bases, with 9 bases sitting between them. Unique molecular identifiers were present on cDNA, and template switching added a universal primer site. Via MiXCR, TCRdb re-called the 5' RACE reads, giving one row per CDR3 protein. Found here are hundreds of thousands of distinct CDR3 sequences, roughly 6.2% of them singletons; the top ten hold roughly 1.8%. This clonotype came up many times. The clonotype was recovered from a young man in good health. This chain links TRBV16 with TRBJ1-3, with unresolved D. Specimen: naive T cells sorted from blood. CDR3 region: CASSQSQLLSGNTIYF. CDR3 bases: TGTGCCAGCAGCCAATCCCAGCTACTCTCTGGAAACACCATATATTTT.